This T cell receptor beta chain comes out of a study of shared T cell receptors in the human thymus. In germline, CDR1 is SGHDN, CDR2 FVKESK. Losses at the gene ends were 4 bases for V and 6 bases for J; bases not matched to a gene: 18. The CDR3 is 19 amino acids. Sequencing used immunoSEQ multiplex PCR; TCRdb keeps in-frame clones, though not all of them. There are 550,000 to 800,000 clones in the sample; 75% to 90% occur only once, and over 0.008% lies in the top ten. The same sample was also studied in work on human thymus T cells. That study reports: Infants served as donors; they were healthy and Finnish and were having corrective surgery for congenital heart defects.

The sequenced sample consisted of thymocytes. The receptor was derived from a girl under three years old with a congenital heart defect. The chain has TRBV14 and TRBJ2-1; 10 bases are a match to TRBD2. In DNA form, the CDR3 reads TGTGCCAGCAGCCCAGAAACCACCGGCCTCAGCGGGGGGGCCAATGAGCAGTTCTTC. This encodes CASSPETTGLSGGANEQFF.